This T cell receptor (beta chain) emerged from a study of Ad26.COV2.S vaccination and SARS-CoV-2 variants. Study at large: Intramuscular Ad26.COV2.S doses were given once or twice, 56 days apart. Study observations and caveats: Measures of TCR breadth and depth may have fallen short of total T cell responses.

TCRdb's table, derived via immunoSEQ multiplex PCR, lists solely in-frame clones and lacks some. The sample includes some 500,000 clones, roughly 89% seen only once; the top ten take approximately 2.5%. A single count supports this clone. Its antigen is still unknown. Per the germline V gene, CDR1 is SGHTA and CDR2 is FQGNSA. Trimming cost V 3 bases and J 3 bases, with 11 bases left between them. This CDR3 is 14 amino acids long. The treatment here: 15 to 20 received Ad26.COV2.S at low or high dose, single or two shots; 5 received placebo; per-sample allocation not given. On day 63 after the first injection, vaccine and placebo recipients gave samples.

V and J are TRBV7-2 and TRBJ1-2; D possibly corresponds to TRBD1 (5 bases). This specimen consisted of peripheral blood, obtained in a trial of Ad26.COV2.S vaccine versus placebo. This clonotype was sampled from a person between 18 and 60 years old who received the Ad26.COV2.S COVID-19 vaccine or a placebo. CDR3 amino acids: CASSFDSFYYGYTF. The CDR3 bases are TGTGCCAGCAGCTTCGACAGTTTTTACTATGGCTACACCTTC.